Given below is one T cell receptor beta chain in context. Its antigen remains unidentified. Germline V gene sequence: CDR1 MGHRA, CDR2 YSYEKL. The CDR3 loop spans 15 amino acids. The data were obtained in a study of blood T cells in healthy people across ages. Study-level findings and limits: What prevented conclusive comparison of naive and antigen-experienced cells was that PBMCs were unsorted.

Through a sample-barcoded 5' primer and a J-beta primer mix, a second PCR was run for 7 to 11 cycles. TCRdb reanalysed the 5' RACE reads using MiXCR and keeps one entry per CDR3 protein. The repertoire holds roughly 930,000 distinct CDR3 sequences, about 48% seen once, with roughly 13% in the top ten. Source material: blood. This chain joins TRBV4-1 and TRBJ2-1; 7 bases map to TRBD1. Judging by the DNA end, TRBJ2-7 fits better; the J call may be wrong. The source of this sequence is a man aged 25 to 40 in good health. The CDR3 sequence is CASSQEPGQRTEQYF. DNA for the CDR3: TGCGCCAGCAGCCAGGAACCGGGACAGCGAACCGAGCAGTACTTC.